This T cell receptor (beta chain) was retrieved from a study of cytomegalovirus exposure and HLA in healthy donors. As for the study in general: A prior analysis found roughly 100 million unique TCR beta sequences from some 200 million T cells.

The sample holds one count of this clone. V lost 4 bases to trimming and J lost 7 bases; unmatched junction nucleotides: 8. The CDR3 is 15 amino acids. Germline V CDR1 and CDR2: SGHAT, FQDESV (reference sequence). PCR used 60 Vbeta primers and 13 Jbeta primers. The table came from immunoSEQ multiplex PCR; TCRdb's copy has only in-frame clones and leaves some out. The table has some 170,000 clones, over 65% seen once; the top ten hold 3.7%. The chain carries TRBV11-1 and TRBJ1-4; 8 bases match TRBD1. Source material: PBMCs. The clonotype was recovered from a woman aged 60-70 years in good health and CMV-seropositive. CDR3 amino acids: CASSSVLGQAEKLFF. CDR3 sequence (DNA): TGTGCCAGCAGCTCAGTCTTGGGACAGGCTGAAAAACTGTTTTTT.